This entry lists 24 T cell receptor beta chains sequenced from one sample in a study of T cell clonotyping in hematopoietic cell transplantation. The repertoire was sequenced with immunoSEQ multiplex PCR; TCRdb's copy has only in-frame clones and lacks some. Among roughly 3,000 clones listed, approximately 82% were seen once. Sequenced material: peripheral blood mononuclear cells, taken 30 days after allogeneic stem cell transplant. Receptors originate from a male patient in his sixties or seventies who had an allogeneic stem cell transplant, so T cells may come from the graft donor. Some clones in this sample may be carry-over from other donors' samples.

CDR3 coding DNA: TGTGCCTGGAGTTCGGCCAAAGAGACCCAGTACTTC. This translates into CAWSSAKETQYF. The rearrangement joins TRBV30 to TRBJ2-5; no clear D gene. V dropped 2 bases and J dropped 3 bases, with 7 bases sitting between them. There are 12 residues in the CDR3. Per germline, CDR1 GTSNPN and CDR2 SVGIG (reference sequence).

The rearrangement joins TRBV7-3 to TRBJ2-3; D is unresolved. Trimming left V 8 bases short and J 4 bases short, with 13 bases between. This CDR3 has 13 amino acids. CDR1 SGHTA and CDR2 FQGTGA come from the germline V gene. The CDR3 DNA follows: TGTGCCAGCGGCATCTCTTGGGCAGATACGCAGTATTTT. Protein: CASGISWADTQYF.

The chain recombines TRBV5-6 with TRBJ1-4; D ambiguous. The length of the CDR3 is 16 residues. CDR1 SGHDT and CDR2 YYEEEE come from the germline V gene. Trimming stripped 5 bases from V and 7 bases from J, with 21 bases between. The CDR3 nucleotides read TGTGCCAGCAGTCTTGGGCTGGTACCCTCGGGTGAAAAACTGTTTTTT. Translating gives CASSLGLVPSGEKLFF.

This clone turned up a few times. This chain links TRBV7-9 with TRBJ2-7, with D possibly being TRBD1 or TRBD2 (5 bases each). The CDR3 consists of 12 residues. Germline-derived CDR1 and CDR2 are SEHNR and FQNEAQ (reference sequence). Deletions cut 5 bases from V and 5 bases from J, with 10 bases between. In nucleotides, the CDR3 is TGTGCCAGCAGCCCTTTGGGGGACGAGCAGTACTTC. Translated: CASSPLGDEQYF.

This CDR3 reads CASSLGLVTYNEQFF. The CDR3 nucleotides read TGTGCCAGCAGCTTAGGGCTAGTGACTTACAATGAGCAGTTCTTC. The J gene is TRBJ2-1, the V gene TRBV7-2; D is uncertain. Germline lookup yields CDR1 SGHTA and CDR2 FQGNSA. This CDR3 comprises 15 residues. V was cut by 1 base and J by 4 bases, with 11 bases left in between.

This chain links TRBV21-1 with TRBJ2-2; the DNA was not compared with TRBD2, the D call given in the table. TRBV21-1 is a pseudogene segment. This CDR3 contains 10 residues. CDR3 amino acids: CATNSGELFF. Written as DNA, the CDR3 is TGTGCCACCAACTCCGGGGAGCTGTTTTTT.

The gene calls are TRBV6-1 and TRBJ1-2; 7 bases line up with TRBD1. CDR3 length equals 15 residues. V lost 4 bases and J lost 8; bases outside the gene matches: 13. Germline lookup yields CDR1 MNHNS and CDR2 SASEGT. CDR3 amino acids: CASSVARDSRRGYTF. The CDR3 DNA is TGTGCCAGCAGTGTCGCGCGGGACAGCAGACGAGGCTACACCTTC.

The genes are TRBV19 and TRBJ1-1; D call uncertain. V lost 1 base to trimming and J lost 8 bases, with 8 bases between them. The CDR3 covers 12 residues. Germline V gene data show CDR1 as LNHDA and CDR2 as SQIVND (reference sequence). This CDR3 is CASSIVAGEAFF. In nucleotides, the CDR3 is TGTGCCAGTAGTATAGTAGCGGGAGAAGCTTTCTTT.

V usage is TRBV5-1 and J usage is TRBJ1-2, with D possibly being TRBD1 (6 bases). V was shortened by 3 bases and J by 0 bases, with 12 bases between the two germline ends. CDR3 size: 15 residues. Germline lookup yields CDR1 SGHRS and CDR2 YFSETQ. Written as DNA, the CDR3 is TGCGCCAGCAGCTCAGGACAGAAACCTAACTATGGCTACACCTTC. It yields the protein CASSSGQKPNYGYTF.

The rearrangement uses TRBV4-1 and TRBJ2-7, with 7 bases aligning to TRBD1. The V gene's germline CDR1 is MGHRA and CDR2 YSYEKL. The CDR3 extends over 14 amino acids. V dropped 1 base and J dropped 7; count of bases not matched to a gene: 7. Written as DNA, the CDR3 is TGCGCCAGCAGCCAAGCAGGGGGTAATGCGGAGCAGTACTTC. Its protein product is CASSQAGGNAEQYF.

V usage is TRBV20-1 and J usage is TRBJ1-2; D not certain. CDR3 length equals 11 residues. CDR1 is DFQATT, CDR2 SNEGSKA, per germline (reference sequence). Trimming took 6 bases from V and 4 from J, leaving 9 bases between them. The CDR3 coding sequence is TGCAGTGCCTTGAAGCTCTATGGCTACACCTTC. Translation gives CSALKLYGYTF.

J is TRBJ1-1 and V is TRBV20-1, with 7 bases that match TRBD1. The J segment lost 3 bases and the V segment lost 5 bases, leaving 0 bases of the junction unmatched. The CDR3 has 11 residues. Germline-derived CDR1 and CDR2 are DFQATT and SNEGSKA (reference sequence). The CDR3 DNA reads as TGCAGTGCTCAGGGGGACACTGAAGCTTTCTTT. It yields the protein CSAQGDTEAFF.

The chain joins TRBV27 to TRBJ2-7; TRBD1 matches 9 bases. The CDR3 has 15 residues. Germline V gives CDR1 MNHEY, CDR2 SMNVEV (reference sequence). J lost 4 bases, V lost 5 bases, and 9 bases had no gene match. The CDR3 is CASSQLPGQGYEQYF. CDR3 coding DNA: TGTGCCAGCAGTCAACTACCGGGACAGGGTTACGAGCAGTACTTC.

The genes are TRBV30 and TRBJ1-1, with 9 positions matching TRBD1. V was clipped by 5 bases and J by 4 bases; unmatched bases: 5. This CDR3 has 13 amino acids. Germline V gene data show CDR1 as GTSNPN and CDR2 as SVGIG (reference sequence). CDR3 residues: CAWWDRVGTEAFF. The DNA for the CDR3 is TGTGCCTGGTGGGACAGGGTGGGCACTGAAGCTTTCTTT.

This clone was counted once. The chain joins TRBV27 to TRBJ2-7; 8 bases are shared with TRBD1. CDR1 is MNHEY and CDR2 is SMNVEV in the germline V gene (reference sequence). V was pared by 6 bases and J by 4 bases, with 11 bases of the junction left unmatched. CDR3 size: 15 residues. The CDR3 protein is CASSHLPGQAYEQYF. The CDR3 DNA sequence: TGTGCCAGCAGCCATCTACCGGGACAGGCATACGAGCAGTACTTC.

J is TRBJ2-2 and V is TRBV7-6; maybe TRBD1 (5 bases). The CDR3 totals 17 residues. CDR1 is SGHVS, CDR2 FNYEAQ, per germline. V dropped 5 bases and J dropped 0 bases, with 16 bases sitting between them. CDR3 protein: CASSQHPSGTNTGELFF. DNA for the CDR3: TGTGCCAGCAGCCAGCACCCGTCAGGGACGAACACCGGGGAGCTGTTTTTT.

The J gene is TRBJ2-1, the V gene TRBV27; D possibly corresponds to TRBD2 (5 bases). This CDR3 is built from 10 residues. Trimming removed 6 bases at V and 9 bases at J, with 6 bases between. The germline CDR1 and CDR2 sequences are MNHEY and SMNVEV (reference sequence). CDR3 nucleotides: TGTGCCAGCAGAGGGAGTGAGCAGTTCTTC. Its translation: CASRGSEQFF.

The chain carries TRBV13 and TRBJ2-1, with 9 bases fitting TRBD2. V was pared by 4 bases and J by 2 bases, with 6 bases of the junction left unmatched. Germline V gene lookup returns CDR1 PRHDT and CDR2 FYEKMQ (reference sequence). The CDR3 covers 16 residues. The CDR3 spells CASSSPEREAYNEQFF. The CDR3 DNA reads TGTGCCAGCAGCTCCCCCGAGCGGGAGGCCTACAATGAGCAGTTCTTC. Variable domain in full (rest from reference TRBV13 and TRBJ2-1): AAGVIQSPRHLIKEKRETATLKCYPIPRHDTVYWYQQGPGQDPQFLISFYEKMQSDKGSIPDRFSAQQFSDYHSELNMSSLELGDSALYFCASSSPEREAYNEQFFGPGTRLTVL.

The V call is TRBV9, the J call TRBJ2-7; 8 bases line up with TRBD1. The CDR3 covers 15 residues. Unmatched junction bases numbered 6, after V lost 0 bases and J lost 4 bases. Germline V gene lookup returns CDR1 SGDLS and CDR2 YYNGEE. This chain's CDR3 is CASSVDQGAVYEQYF. The DNA of the CDR3 is TGTGCCAGCAGCGTAGATCAGGGGGCGGTTTACGAGCAGTACTTC.

This rearrangement joins TRBV27 to TRBJ2-2, with D uncertain. Germline V CDR1 and CDR2: MNHEY, SMNVEV (reference sequence). The germline V and J ends were trimmed by 8 bases and 5 bases, with 9 bases remaining between them. This CDR3 spans 12 amino acids. CDR3 region: CASGFNTGELFF. The DNA of the CDR3 is TGTGCCAGCGGCTTCAATACCGGGGAGCTGTTTTTT.

V is TRBV6-4 and J is TRBJ1-1; D uncertain. Germline CDR1 reads MRHNA; CDR2 reads SNTAGT. The V end lost 6 bases, the J end lost 1 base, and 9 bases lay between the germline ends. CDR3 length: 13 amino acids. The CDR3 DNA is TGTGCCAGCAGAGGACCCGGGAACACTGAAGCTTTCTTT. Residues: CASRGPGNTEAFF.

J is TRBJ1-5 and V is TRBV27; D gene unclear. With 5 bases removed from V and 0 bases from J, the gap between germline ends came to 11 bases. Germline loops: CDR1 MNHEY, CDR2 SMNVEV (reference sequence). This CDR3 is built from 15 residues. CDR3: CASSRTEDSNQPQHF. In nucleotides, the CDR3 is TGTGCCAGCAGTCGGACGGAGGATAGCAATCAGCCCCAGCATTTT.

The rearrangement uses TRBV19 and TRBJ2-7, with D maybe TRBD1 (8 bases). Trimming shortened V by 7 bases and J by 7 bases, and 20 bases separated the two germline ends. The germline V gene has CDR1 LNHDA and CDR2 SQIVND (reference sequence). The CDR3 extends over 14 amino acids. CDR3 nucleotide sequence: TGTGCCAGTAACACAGGGGGGGATGCTAAAGAGCAGTACTTC. Translating gives CASNTGGDAKEQYF. Drawing the rest from reference TRBV19 and TRBJ2-7, the complete variable domain is DGGITQSPKYLFRKEGQNVTLSCEQNLNHDAMYWYRQDPGQGLRLIYYSQIVNDFQKGDIAEGYSVSREKKESFPLTVTSAQKNPTAFYLCASNTGGDAKEQYFGPGTRLTVT.

This chain uses TRBV7-2 with TRBJ2-7; TRBD1 agrees at 9 bases. Germline CDR1 reads SGHTA; CDR2 reads FQGNSA. The CDR3 contains 16 residues. Germline trimming cut 7 bases from V and 2 bases from J; bases unmatched to any gene: 12. The chain's CDR3 is CASTLIHGTGPYEQYF. In DNA form, the CDR3 reads TGTGCCAGCACCCTTATCCACGGGACAGGGCCCTACGAGCAGTACTTC.